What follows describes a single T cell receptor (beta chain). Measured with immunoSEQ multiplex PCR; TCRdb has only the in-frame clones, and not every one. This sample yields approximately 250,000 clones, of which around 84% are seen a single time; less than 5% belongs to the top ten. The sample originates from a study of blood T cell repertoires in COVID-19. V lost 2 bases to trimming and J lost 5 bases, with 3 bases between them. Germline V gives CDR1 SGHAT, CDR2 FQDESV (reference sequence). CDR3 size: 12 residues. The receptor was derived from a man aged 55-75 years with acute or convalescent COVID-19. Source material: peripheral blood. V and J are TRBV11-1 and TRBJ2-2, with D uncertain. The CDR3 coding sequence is TGTGCCAGCAGCTTATATACCGGGGAGCTGTTTTTT. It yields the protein CASSLYTGELFF.